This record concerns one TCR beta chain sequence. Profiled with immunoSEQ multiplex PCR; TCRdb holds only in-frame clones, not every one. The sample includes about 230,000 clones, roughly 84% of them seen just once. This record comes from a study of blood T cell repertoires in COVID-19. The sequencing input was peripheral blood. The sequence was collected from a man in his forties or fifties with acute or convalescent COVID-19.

The CDR3 sequence is CASIRRPGELFF. The CDR3 DNA reads as TGTGCCAGTATAAGGAGGCCCGGGGAGCTGTTTTTT. V gene TRBV19 combines with J gene TRBJ2-2, with D perhaps matching TRBD2 (5 bases). Germline V CDR1 and CDR2: LNHDA, SQIVND (reference sequence). The CDR3 has 12 residues. Deletions cut 7 bases from V and 6 bases from J, with 9 bases between.